This entry features one T cell receptor beta chain sequence. The CDR3 is 11 amino acids. Germline CDR1 is DFQATT and CDR2 is SNEGSKA (reference sequence). Deletions cut 4 bases from V and 2 bases from J, with 5 bases between. In the source study's methods: Amplifying reference gene primers gave estimates of nucleated cell counts. Libraries were prepared by immunoSEQ multiplex PCR; TCRdb keeps only in-frame clonotypes and omits some of them. V, J and clone size reflect that table, while D and trimming were determined from the DNA. The sample lists about 120,000 clones; approximately 70% were seen once. The data derive from a study of blood T cell repertoires in COVID-19. In the study overall: Sources were T cells, B-cell-depleted T cells, or PBMCs; the material itself was cDNA or gDNA.

The receptor's source is a woman in her 70s with acute or convalescent COVID-19. This rearrangement joins TRBV20-1 to TRBJ2-5; D is ambiguous. The sequencing input was peripheral blood. In DNA, the CDR3 is TGCAGTGCTACTCGGCAAGAGACCCAGTACTTC. Protein product: CSATRQETQYF.